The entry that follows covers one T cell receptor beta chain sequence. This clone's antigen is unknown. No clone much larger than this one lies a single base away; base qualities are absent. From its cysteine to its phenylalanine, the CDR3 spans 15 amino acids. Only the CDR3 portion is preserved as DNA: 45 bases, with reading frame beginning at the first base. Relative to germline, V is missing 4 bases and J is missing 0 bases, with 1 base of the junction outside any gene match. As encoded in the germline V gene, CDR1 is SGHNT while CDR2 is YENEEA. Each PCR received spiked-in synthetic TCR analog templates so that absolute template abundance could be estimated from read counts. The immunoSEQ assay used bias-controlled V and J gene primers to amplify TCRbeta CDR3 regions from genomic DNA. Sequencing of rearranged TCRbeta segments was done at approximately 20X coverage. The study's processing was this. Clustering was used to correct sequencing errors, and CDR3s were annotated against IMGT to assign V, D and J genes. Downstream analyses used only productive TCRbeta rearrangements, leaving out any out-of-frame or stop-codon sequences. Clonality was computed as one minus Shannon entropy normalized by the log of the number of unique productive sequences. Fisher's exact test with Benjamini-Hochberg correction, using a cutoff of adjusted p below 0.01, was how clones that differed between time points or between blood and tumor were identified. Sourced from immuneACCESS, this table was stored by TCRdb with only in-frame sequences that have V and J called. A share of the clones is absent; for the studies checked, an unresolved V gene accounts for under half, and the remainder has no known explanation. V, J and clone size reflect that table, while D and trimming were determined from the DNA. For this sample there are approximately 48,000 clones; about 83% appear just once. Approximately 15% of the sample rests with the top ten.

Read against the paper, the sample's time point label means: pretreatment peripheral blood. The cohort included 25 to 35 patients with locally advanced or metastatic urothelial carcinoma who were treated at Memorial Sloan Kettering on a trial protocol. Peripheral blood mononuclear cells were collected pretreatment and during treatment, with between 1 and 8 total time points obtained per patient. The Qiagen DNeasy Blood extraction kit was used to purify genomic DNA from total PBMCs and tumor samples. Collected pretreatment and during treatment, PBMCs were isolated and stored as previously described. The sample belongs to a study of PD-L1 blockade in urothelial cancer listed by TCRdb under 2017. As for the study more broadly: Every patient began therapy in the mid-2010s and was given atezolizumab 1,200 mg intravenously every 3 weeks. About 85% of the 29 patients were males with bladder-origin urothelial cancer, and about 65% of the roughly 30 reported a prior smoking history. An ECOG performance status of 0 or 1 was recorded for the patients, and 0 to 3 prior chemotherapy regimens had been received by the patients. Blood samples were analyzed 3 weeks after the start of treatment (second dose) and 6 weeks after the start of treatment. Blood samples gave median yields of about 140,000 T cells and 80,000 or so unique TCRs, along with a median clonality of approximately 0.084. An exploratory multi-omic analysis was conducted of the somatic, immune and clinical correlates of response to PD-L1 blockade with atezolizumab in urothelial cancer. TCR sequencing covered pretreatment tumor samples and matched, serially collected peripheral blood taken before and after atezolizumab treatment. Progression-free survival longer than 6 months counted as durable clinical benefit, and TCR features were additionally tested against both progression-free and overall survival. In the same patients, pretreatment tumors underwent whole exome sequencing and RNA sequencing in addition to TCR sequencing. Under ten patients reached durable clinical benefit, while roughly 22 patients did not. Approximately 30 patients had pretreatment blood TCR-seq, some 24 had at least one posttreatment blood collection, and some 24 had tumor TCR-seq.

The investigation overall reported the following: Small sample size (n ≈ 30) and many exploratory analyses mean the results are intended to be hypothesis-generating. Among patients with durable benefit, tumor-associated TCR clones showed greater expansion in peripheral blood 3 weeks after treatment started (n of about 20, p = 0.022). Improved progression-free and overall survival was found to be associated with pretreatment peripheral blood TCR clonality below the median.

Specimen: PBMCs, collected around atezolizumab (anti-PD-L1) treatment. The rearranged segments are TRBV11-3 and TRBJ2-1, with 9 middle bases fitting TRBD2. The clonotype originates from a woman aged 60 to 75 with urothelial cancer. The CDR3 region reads CASSSGLASYNEQFF. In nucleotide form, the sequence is TGTGCCAGCAGCTCGGGACTAGCCTCCTACAATGAGCAGTTCTTC.